Listed here is a single TCR beta chain. Its antigen is unknown. No much larger clone is present one base from it, and per-base qualities are unavailable. The source of the sample is a study of control samples from healthy donors and cancer patients (dated by TCRdb to the early 2020s). The library was obtained by the immunoSEQ multiplex PCR assay. Entries here come from immuneACCESS through TCRdb and include only in-frame sequences with V and J called. Some clones fail to appear in such tables; in the studies checked, an unresolved V gene covers under half of the shortfall, and the cause of the remainder is unknown. The sample table records 150,000 to 200,000 clones; 85% to 90% of these occur just once. The leading ten clones occupy 1.4% of the sample. Sequencing was carried out using blood. This receptor was taken from a woman in her forties or fifties in good health.

The DNA sequence is as follows: TGTGCCAGGACTACAGGAGAAAATTCACCCCTCCACTTT. The translation is CARTTGENSPLHF. The chain joins TRBV2 to TRBJ1-6; the D gene is perhaps TRBD1, on 5 matching bases. V lost 9 bases and J lost 7 bases; the stretch between them is 13 bases long. The CDR1 and CDR2 encoded by the germline V gene are SNHLY and FYNNEI. Its CDR3 holds 13 amino acids, cysteine through phenylalanine. The read is trimmed to its CDR3 DNA, 39 bases read in frame from base 1.